This TCR beta chain was sequenced during a study of cytomegalovirus exposure and HLA in healthy donors (TCRdb year 2017). For the wider study: According to an earlier analysis of around 600 of the donors, 150 million to 200 million T cells yielded 90 million to 130 million unique TCR beta sequences and approximately 280 Gb of sequence data. An early release covering 500 to 750 HLA-typed donors comprised approximately 300 gigabases of sequencing data and tens of millions of unique TCR sequences. The genetic ancestry cluster associated with self-reported Caucasian donors included roughly four fifths of the roughly 410 genotyped donors. The study aimed to test whether cataloging public T cell receptors could reveal signatures of past pathogen exposure. The study profiled the T cell repertoires of hundreds of subjects by immunosequencing and related them to cytomegalovirus serostatus. In addition to the first cohort of 666 subjects, a separate validation cohort of 120 different subjects was used. To predict cytomegalovirus infection status, the study combined high-throughput TCR immunosequencing, statistical association of individual TCRs with disease status, and machine learning. In a later analysis, previously published TCR beta repertoires from more than 500 donors were re-analyzed and high-resolution HLA genotyping was added so that TCR occurrence patterns could be studied. The later analysis used no new phenotypic data to find candidate immune exposures, relying instead on TCR beta sequences and their occurrence across donors. An earlier analysis of about 600 of the donors used high-throughput TCR beta sequencing to judge whether each TCR beta V gene segment behaved as functional or pseudogenic. Alongside the repertoire data, information on donor age, sex, ethnicity and CMV serostatus was compiled. A later genetic analysis took genome-wide SNP genotypes for 398 of the 666 donors and used that subset as a discovery cohort. All discovery cohort repertoires had been generated using a single sequencing platform. HLA typing covered class I and class II loci at four-digit resolution. Typing coverage differed by locus: A, B, C, DRB1 and DQB1 were typed in about 629-640 donors, DQA1 in 500 to 550, DPA1 in 606, and DPB1 in roughly 450. Because of strong linkage in the cohort, five DR-DQ haplotypes were treated as single units for association and clustering. Among some 400 genotyped donors of the cohort, an average of around 220,000 unique TCR beta nucleotide sequences was sequenced per donor, of which about 19% were non-productive.

Broad study findings and their caveats: Several of the top co-occurrence clusters appeared to be linked to parvovirus B19, influenza, CMV and Epstein-Barr virus, according to a later analysis. When HLA alleles, especially DR and DQ, strongly co-occurred, attributing TCR associations to individual alleles was difficult. Because some donors lacked HLA typing at each locus, the association tests relied only on the typed subset. A further reported finding was that TCR beta sequences accurately predicted the HLA-A and HLA-B alleles for most subjects in the first cohort. Some IMGT-functional V segments, including TRBV6-2 and TRBV6-3, could not be distinguished by the 87-base-pair reads and were therefore excluded. Sequencing depth was assumed to be roughly uniform across donors in the presence/absence analyses, though that assumption may not hold. In a later analysis, HLA-associated TCR beta chains were found to be more clonally expanded and to have lower generation probabilities than equally common non-associated chains. At a false discovery rate of 0.05, a later analysis linked fewer than 20,000 TCR beta sequences to specific HLA alleles. A later genetic analysis associated a missense DCLRE1C variant with V-gene and J-gene trimming of TCR beta chains, and an independent cohort replicated the association. According to the authors, the approach could potentially be generalized to other disease states and immunological phenotypes. In vitro tests confirmed that three of the cytomegalovirus-associated TCR beta chains recognize cytomegalovirus antigens. Most TCR sequences were observed very rarely across donors, whereas some public TCRs were present in many individuals. A group of highly shared sequence variants was considered likely to be a technical artifact of the sequencing pipeline. A later analysis found that most CMV-associated TCR beta chains appeared HLA-restricted, with HLA associations seemingly driven largely by CMV exposure. Only TCR beta chains were sequenced in this cohort, and the absence of alpha or paired-chain data limited detectable features. The only immune exposure information available for the cohort was CMV serostatus. In a later genetic analysis, fewer N-insertions in productive TCRs were reported among donors in an Asian-associated ancestry cluster than the approximately 630-donor mean. The classifier was reported to diagnose cytomegalovirus status with high specificity and sensitivity in both the original and validation cohorts. In a later analysis, the rate of TCR association differed among HLA loci, with DRB1 alleles having the most associated TCRs and HLA-C alleles having the fewest. An earlier analysis of around 600 of the donors showed that most TCR beta V segments appeared in productive rearrangements either about 87% or about 30% of the time, which broadly matched IMGT annotations. A total of around 150 TCR beta chains were listed by the study as associated with cytomegalovirus. Seventeen rarely observed V segments, including chromosome 9 orphons, were excluded from the earlier analysis of some 590 of the donors because counts were too low. Correlated functional status among segregating V segments might be attributable to linkage disequilibrium, but an unknown experimental factor could not be ruled out.

Remarks on this clone: Its antigen remains unidentified. No base quality information exists; no much larger clone differs at one position.

The cohort consisted of approximately 670 healthy bone marrow donors. Cohort members were all nominally healthy when sampled, although unrecorded immune exposures were likely present. The donor was CMV seronegative and was included in the group of hundreds of seronegative cohort members. Every donor gave a peripheral blood sample, and the peripheral blood mononuclear cells from that sample were used for TCR beta sequencing. The Qiagen DNeasy Blood Extraction Kit was used to extract genomic DNA from the blood cell samples. V is pared back by 6 bases and J by 1 base, with 15 bases lying between the germline termini. Looking up the germline V gene yields CDR1 MNHEY and CDR2 SVGAGI. The CDR3 has 15 amino acids, counting the end cysteine and phenylalanine. The sequence is cut down to CDR3 DNA, 45 bases in frame from base 1. The library was produced with the immunoSEQ multiplex PCR assay. For the multiplex PCR, a mixture combining 60 forward primers for TCR Vbeta segments and 13 reverse primers for TCR Jbeta segments was used. The CDR3 region of rearranged TCR beta genes was amplified from genomic DNA with a multiplex PCR assay. The Illumina HiSeq System was used to sequence the amplified TCR beta libraries as 87-base-pair reads. The paper's processing steps were these. In a later analysis, roughly 80 million unique TCR beta chains were counted across the approximately 620 repertoires, and around 11 million of these chains were shared by at least two donors. Raw reads were error-corrected and collapsed into unique sequences by a nearest-neighbor algorithm in which closely related sequences were merged to remove PCR and sequencing errors. V, D and J gene segments were assigned by aligning CDR3 sequences to IMGT reference sequences. For a sequence to be retained, a match of at least six nucleotides to both a V gene segment and a J gene segment was required. A rearrangement was called productive if the CDR3 had no stop codons and remained in frame with V and J, and every other rearrangement was called non-productive. Following IMGT convention, CDR3 was defined as the stretch from the second conserved V-encoded cysteine up to the conserved J-encoded phenylalanine. The earlier analysis of more than 450 of the donors excluded sequences that lacked an unambiguous match to a single V gene segment. An earlier analysis of a few hundred of the donors classified V segments as functional when productive rearrangements were above 56.7% and as segregating when the standard deviation between donors was above 5%. A statistical classification framework was built for diagnosing cytomegalovirus status from the catalog of TCR beta chain sequences. In a later analysis, TCR nucleotide sequences were compared against IMGT/GENE-DB human TR gene sequences so that V and J genes could be assigned. The TCRdist pipeline was used in a later analysis to assign CDR3 sequences and most-parsimonious VDJ recombination scenarios. A later analysis defined each TCR beta chain by its CDR3 amino acid sequence plus V-gene family, and excluded reads lacking a unique V-gene family. A later analysis removed 600 or so highly shared, low-generation-probability nucleotide sequences to deal with suspected cross-contamination and a sequencing artifact. A later analysis calculated a clonal expansion index for each public chain from normalized within-repertoire ranks of inferred template counts. Generation probabilities in a later analysis came from a VDJ recombination model fitted to out-of-frame rearrangements, and those results were checked against IGoR. A later analysis scored TCR-TCR, TCR-HLA and TCR-CMV co-occurrence with hypergeometric tests, applying a repertoire-size bias correction to TCR pairs. In a later analysis, false discovery rates were estimated by permuting HLA or CMV assignments 20 times. A later analysis grouped co-occurring TCRs with DBSCAN, adding TCRdist sequence similarity when clustering within HLA-allele-positive subsets. Co-occurrence clustering excluded repertoires with fewer than 30,000 or more than 120,000 public chains, plus five with anomalous nucleotide sharing. TCRdb's version of the immuneACCESS table is confined to in-frame rearrangements and falls short of the full clone set. An unresolved V gene accounts for under half of the shortfall where checked; the remainder is of unknown origin. The V and J calls and clone size are taken from that table; D and trimming were inferred from the DNA. The sample table contains 130,000 or so clones; only one count was recorded for around 73% of them. The ten largest make up approximately 1.5% of the sample.

The TCR was taken from a female donor in good health and CMV-seronegative. Recombination joined TRBV6-5 with TRBJ2-5; TRBD1 might be the D gene, on 7 matching bases. The sample comprised PBMCs. The DNA sequence follows: TGTGCCAGCAGGCGGGACAGATCCCTCCAAGAGACCCAGTACTTC. It translates as CASRRDRSLQETQYF.